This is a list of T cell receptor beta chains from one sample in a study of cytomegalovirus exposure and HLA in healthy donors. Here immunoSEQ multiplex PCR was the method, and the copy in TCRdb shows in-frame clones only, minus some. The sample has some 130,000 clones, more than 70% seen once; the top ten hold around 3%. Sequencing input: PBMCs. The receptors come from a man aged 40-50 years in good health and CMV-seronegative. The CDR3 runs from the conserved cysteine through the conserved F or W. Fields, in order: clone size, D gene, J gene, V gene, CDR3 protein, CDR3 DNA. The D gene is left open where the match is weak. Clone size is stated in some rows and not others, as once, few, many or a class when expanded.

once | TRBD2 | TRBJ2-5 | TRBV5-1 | CASSLVAGGGETQYF | TGCGCCAGCAGCTTGGTTGCGGGGGGCGGGGAGACCCAGTACTTC
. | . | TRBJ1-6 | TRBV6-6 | CASSLRTGSNSPLHF | TGTGCCAGCAGCCTTAGGACCGGGAGCAATTCACCCCTCCACTTT
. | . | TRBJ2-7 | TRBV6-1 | CATRMAGQRSYEQYF | TGTGCCACCCGAATGGCGGGGCAGCGTTCCTACGAGCAGTACTTC
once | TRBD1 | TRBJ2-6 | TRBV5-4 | CASSFRTGMVSPGANVLTF | TGTGCCAGCAGCTTCCGGACAGGGATGGTATCCCCTGGGGCCAACGTCCTGACTTTC
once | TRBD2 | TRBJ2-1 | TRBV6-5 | CASSYGGGSYNEQFF | TGTGCCAGCAGTTATGGCGGGGGTTCCTACAATGAGCAGTTCTTC
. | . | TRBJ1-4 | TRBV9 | CASSVVGTNEKLFF | TGTGCCAGCAGCGTAGTCGGGACTAATGAAAAACTGTTTTTT
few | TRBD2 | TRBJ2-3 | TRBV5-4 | CASSTRTSLVADTQYF | TGTGCCAGCAGCACGCGGACTAGCTTGGTCGCAGATACGCAGTATTTT
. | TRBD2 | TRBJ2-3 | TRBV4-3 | CASSPTSGGTSSTDTQYF | TGCGCCAGCAGCCCGACTAGCGGGGGAACCTCTAGCACAGATACGCAGTATTTT
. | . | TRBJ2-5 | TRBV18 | CASSPRSLNAGQETQYF | TGTGCCAGCTCACCACGAAGTCTCAATGCAGGGCAAGAGACCCAGTACTTC
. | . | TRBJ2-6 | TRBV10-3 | CAISESAGAFSGANVLTF | TGTGCCATCAGTGAGTCGGCGGGGGCCTTCTCTGGGGCCAACGTCCTGACTTTC
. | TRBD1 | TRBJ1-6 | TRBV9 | CASSPDRRNSPLHF | TGTGCCAGCAGCCCGGACAGGAGGAATTCACCCCTCCACTTT
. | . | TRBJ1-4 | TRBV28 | CASRLGGVRPTNEKLFF | TGTGCCAGCAGGCTGGGAGGGGTAAGACCCACTAATGAAAAACTGTTTTTT
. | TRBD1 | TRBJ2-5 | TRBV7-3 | CASSSQGRWQETQYF | TGTGCCAGCAGTTCACAGGGGCGCTGGCAAGAGACCCAGTACTTC
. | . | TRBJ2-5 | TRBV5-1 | CASSLGRAETQYF | TGCGCCAGCAGCTTGGGCAGGGCCGAGACCCAGTACTTC
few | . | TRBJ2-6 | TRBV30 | CAWSWASGANVLTF | TGTGCCTGGAGTTGGGCCTCTGGGGCCAACGTCCTGACTTTC
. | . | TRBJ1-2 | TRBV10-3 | CAIQDAIGYGYTF | TGTGCCATACAGGACGCTATCGGCTATGGCTACACCTTC
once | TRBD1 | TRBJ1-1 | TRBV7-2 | CASSLAQGARSTEAFF | TGTGCCAGCAGCTTAGCACAGGGGGCAAGGAGCACTGAAGCTTTCTTT
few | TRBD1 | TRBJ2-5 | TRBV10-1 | CASSESPGQVPETQYF | TGCGCCAGCAGTGAGTCTCCTGGACAGGTGCCAGAGACCCAGTACTTC
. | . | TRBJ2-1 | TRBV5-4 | CASSPTSAGYNEQFF | TGTGCCAGCAGCCCGACCTCCGCGGGGTACAATGAGCAGTTCTTC
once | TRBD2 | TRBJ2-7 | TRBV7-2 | CASSPRLAGGTYEQYF | TGTGCCAGCAGCCCGCGACTAGCGGGAGGTACCTACGAGCAGTACTTC
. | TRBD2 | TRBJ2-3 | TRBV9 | CASSASGRLTDTQYF | TGTGCCAGCAGCGCCAGCGGGAGACTGACAGATACGCAGTATTTT
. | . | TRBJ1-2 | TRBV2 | CASSVQGDYGYTF | TGTGCCAGCAGTGTCCAGGGTGACTATGGCTACACCTTC
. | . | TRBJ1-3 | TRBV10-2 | CASRPSTGSGNTIYF | TGCGCCAGCAGGCCCTCCACCGGGTCTGGAAACACCATATATTTT
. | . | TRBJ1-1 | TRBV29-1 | CSVSGREAPVTEAFF | TGCAGCGTTTCGGGTAGGGAGGCTCCGGTCACTGAAGCTTTCTTT
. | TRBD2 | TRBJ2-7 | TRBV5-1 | CASSVGTSGAGEQYF | TGCGCCAGCAGCGTCGGGACTAGCGGGGCGGGCGAGCAGTACTTC
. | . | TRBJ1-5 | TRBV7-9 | CASSLAPRRLLNQPQHF | TGTGCCAGCAGCCTTGCCCCAAGGAGACTACTAAATCAGCCCCAGCATTTT
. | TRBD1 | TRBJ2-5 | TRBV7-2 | CASSSTGVQETQYF | TGTGCCAGCAGCTCAACAGGGGTCCAAGAGACCCAGTACTTC
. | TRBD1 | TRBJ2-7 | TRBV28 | CASGLQGDYEQYF | TGTGCCAGCGGACTGCAGGGGGACTACGAGCAGTACTTC
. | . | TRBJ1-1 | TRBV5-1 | CASSLATGMNTEAFF | TGCGCCAGCAGCTTGGCCACAGGGATGAACACTGAAGCTTTCTTT
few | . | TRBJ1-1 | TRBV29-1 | CSVRTWGGGTEAFF | TGCAGCGTCCGTACGTGGGGTGGAGGGACTGAAGCTTTCTTT
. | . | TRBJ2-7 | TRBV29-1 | CSVRGADEQYF | TGCAGCGTTCGGGGGGCGGACGAGCAGTACTTC
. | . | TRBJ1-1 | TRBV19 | CASRHTDRNTEAFF | TGTGCCAGTAGACACACGGACAGGAACACTGAAGCTTTCTTT
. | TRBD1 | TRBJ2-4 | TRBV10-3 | CAIGPATAGTGYFDIQYF | TGTGCCATCGGACCGGCGACAGCCGGGACAGGGTATTTCGACATTCAGTACTTC
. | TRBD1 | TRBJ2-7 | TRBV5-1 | CASGDARTGTYEQYF | TGCGCCAGCGGAGACGCCAGGACAGGGACCTACGAGCAGTACTTC
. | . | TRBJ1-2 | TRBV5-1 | CASSQGRPGRYGGTLLYGYTF | TGCGCCAGCAGCCAGGGTCGACCGGGACGATATGGGGGGACCCTTCTATATGGCTACACCTTC